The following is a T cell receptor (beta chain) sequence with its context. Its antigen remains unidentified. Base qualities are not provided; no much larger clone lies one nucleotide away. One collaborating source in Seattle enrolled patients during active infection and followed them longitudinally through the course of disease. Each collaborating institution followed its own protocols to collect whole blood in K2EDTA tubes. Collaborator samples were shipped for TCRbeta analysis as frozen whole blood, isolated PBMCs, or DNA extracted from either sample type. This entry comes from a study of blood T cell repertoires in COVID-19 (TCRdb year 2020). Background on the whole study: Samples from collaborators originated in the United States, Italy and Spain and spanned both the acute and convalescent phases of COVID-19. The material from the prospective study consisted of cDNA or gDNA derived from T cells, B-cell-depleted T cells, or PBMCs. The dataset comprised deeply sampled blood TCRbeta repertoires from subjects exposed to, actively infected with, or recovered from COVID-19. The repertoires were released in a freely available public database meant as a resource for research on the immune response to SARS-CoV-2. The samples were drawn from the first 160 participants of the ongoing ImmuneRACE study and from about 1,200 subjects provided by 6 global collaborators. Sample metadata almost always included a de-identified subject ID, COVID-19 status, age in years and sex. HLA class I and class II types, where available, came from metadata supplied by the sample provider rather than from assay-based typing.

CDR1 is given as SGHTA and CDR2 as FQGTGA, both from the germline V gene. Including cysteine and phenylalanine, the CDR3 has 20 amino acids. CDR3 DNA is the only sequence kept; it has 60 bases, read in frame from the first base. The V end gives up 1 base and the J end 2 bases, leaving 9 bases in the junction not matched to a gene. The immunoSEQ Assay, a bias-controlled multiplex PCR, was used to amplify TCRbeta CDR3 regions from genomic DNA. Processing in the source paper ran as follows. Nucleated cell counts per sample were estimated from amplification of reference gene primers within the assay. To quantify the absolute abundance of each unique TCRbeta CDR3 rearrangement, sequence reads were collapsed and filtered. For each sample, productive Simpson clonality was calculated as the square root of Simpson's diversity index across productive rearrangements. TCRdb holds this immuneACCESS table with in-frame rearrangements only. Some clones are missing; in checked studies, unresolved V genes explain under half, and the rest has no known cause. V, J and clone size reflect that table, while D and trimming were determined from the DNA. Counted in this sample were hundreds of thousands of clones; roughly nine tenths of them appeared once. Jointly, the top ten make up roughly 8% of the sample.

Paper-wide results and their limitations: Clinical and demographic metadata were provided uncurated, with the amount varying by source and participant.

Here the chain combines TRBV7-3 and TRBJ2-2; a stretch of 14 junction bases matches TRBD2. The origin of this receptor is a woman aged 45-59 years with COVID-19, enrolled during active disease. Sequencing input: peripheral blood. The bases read TGTGCCAGCAGCTTAATGGGTGGGACTAGCGGGGGCCCCAACACCGGGGAGCTGTTTTTT. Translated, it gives CASSLMGGTSGGPNTGELFF.